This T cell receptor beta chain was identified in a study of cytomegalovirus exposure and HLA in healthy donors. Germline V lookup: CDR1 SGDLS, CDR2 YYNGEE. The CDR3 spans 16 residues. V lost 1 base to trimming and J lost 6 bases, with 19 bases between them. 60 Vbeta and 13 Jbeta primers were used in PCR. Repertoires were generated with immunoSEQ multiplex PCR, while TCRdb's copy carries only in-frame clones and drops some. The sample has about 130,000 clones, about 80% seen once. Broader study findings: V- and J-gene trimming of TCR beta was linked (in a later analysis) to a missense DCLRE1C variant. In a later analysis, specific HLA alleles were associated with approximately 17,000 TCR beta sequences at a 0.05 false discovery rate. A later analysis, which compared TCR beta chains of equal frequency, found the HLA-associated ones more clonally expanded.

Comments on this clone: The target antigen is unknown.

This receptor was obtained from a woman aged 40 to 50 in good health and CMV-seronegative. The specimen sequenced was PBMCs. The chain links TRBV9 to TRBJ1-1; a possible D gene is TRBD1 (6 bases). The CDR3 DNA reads TGTGCCAGCAGCGTATACCAGGGGACTAGCGGCGCTGAAGCTTTCTTT. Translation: CASSVYQGTSGAEAFF.